The 10 T cell receptor beta chains listed next were all sequenced from one sample in a study of cytomegalovirus exposure and HLA in healthy donors. 13 Jbeta primers and 60 Vbeta primers were used for the PCR. Generated by immunoSEQ multiplex PCR, the TCRdb table keeps only in-frame clones and is missing some. Found here are 170,000 or so clones, 75% to 90% of them singletons; the top ten hold 1.5% to 2%. Sequenced sample: PBMCs. The receptors were sampled from a middle-aged man in good health and CMV-seronegative.

This chain links TRBV5-1 with TRBJ2-4; 9 bases are shared with TRBD1. With 1 base clipped from V and 4 bases from J, the junction kept 3 bases outside the gene matches. CDR1 SGHRS and CDR2 YFSETQ come from the germline V gene. The CDR3 spans 15 residues. The CDR3 DNA reads as TGCGCCAGCAGCTTGTGGACAGGGGCGAAAAACATTCAGTACTTC. It codes for CASSLWTGAKNIQYF.

V is TRBV7-9 and J is TRBJ1-1; 7 nucleotides agree with TRBD1. CDR3 size: 14 residues. The V gene's germline CDR1 is SEHNR and CDR2 FQNEAQ (reference sequence). V shed 1 base, J shed 11 bases, and the junction held 10 bases outside the gene matches. In nucleotides, the CDR3 is TGTGCCAGCAGCTTAGAACCTCAGGGGGTTGAGGCTTTCTTT. Protein sequence: CASSLEPQGVEAFF. Combining the CDR3 with reference TRBV7-9 and TRBJ1-1 gives the whole variable domain DTGVSQNPRHKITKRGQNVTFRCDPISEHNRLYWYRQTLGQGPEFLTYFQNEAQLEKSRLLSDRFSAERPKGSFSTLEIQRTEQGDSAMYLCASSLEPQGVEAFFGQGTRLTVV.

The chain couples TRBV25-1 to TRBJ1-2, with 11 bases matching TRBD1. The CDR3 length is 13 residues. CDR1 is MGHDK, CDR2 SYGVNS, per germline. The V and J ends lost 6 bases and 8 bases, in that order; junction bases with no gene match: 5. CDR3 in amino acids: CASRGDRGYGYTF. In DNA, the CDR3 is TGTGCCAGCAGGGGGGACAGGGGGTACGGCTACACCTTC.

The genes are TRBV29-1 and TRBJ2-5; possibly TRBD1 for D (6 bases). The ends were cut back, 8 bases at V and 4 bases at J, with 17 bases in the middle. CDR1 and CDR2 (germline): SQVTM, ANQGSEA. This CDR3 has 13 amino acids. As DNA, the CDR3 is TGCAGCTCGAAGTGGGGGCCGGGAGAGACCCAGTACTTC. Protein sequence: CSSKWGPGETQYF.

The genes are TRBV19 and TRBJ1-3; 7 nucleotides match TRBD1. Germline-derived CDR1 and CDR2 are LNHDA and SQIVND (reference sequence). The ends lost 5 bases at V and 6 bases at J; junction bases unmatched: 7. The CDR3 is 14 residues long. The CDR3, as DNA: TGTGCCAGTAGTCTTGGGACAGCGTCAAACACCATATATTTT. Protein product: CASSLGTASNTIYF.

The chain links TRBV5-1 to TRBJ2-3; 9 bases align to TRBD2. Germline V gene lookup returns CDR1 SGHRS and CDR2 YFSETQ. V gave up 4 bases and J gave up 4 bases; unmatched junction bases: 4. There are 14 residues in the CDR3. The CDR3 DNA follows: TGCGCCAGCAGCCCCCGCGGGAGGGCAGATACGCAGTATTTT. Residues: CASSPRGRADTQYF.

The chain recombines TRBV9 with TRBJ1-1; 8 nucleotides match TRBD1. V lost 3 bases and J lost 0; bases outside the gene matches: 4. CDR3 size: 15 residues. Germline CDR1 SGDLS, CDR2 YYNGEE. The CDR3 loop is CASSARDRMNTEAFF. CDR3 bases: TGTGCCAGCAGCGCCCGGGACAGGATGAACACTGAAGCTTTCTTT. The full variable domain, with the rest looked up from reference TRBV9 and TRBJ1-1, is DSGVTQTPKHLITATGQRVTLRCSPRSGDLSVYWYQQSLDQGLQFLIQYYNGEERAKGNILERFSAQQFPDLHSELNLSSLELGDSALYFCASSARDRMNTEAFFGQGTRLTVV.

The rearrangement links TRBV9 to TRBJ2-5; 10 bases map to TRBD2. The germline V gene has CDR1 SGDLS and CDR2 YYNGEE. This CDR3 comprises 17 residues. The V gene end was trimmed by 3 bases and the J gene end by 10 bases; junction bases not matched to a gene: 18. CDR3 DNA sequence: TGTGCCAGCAGCGCCCCTGGGGGGGGACTAGCGTTCGGGGACCAGTACTTC. Protein sequence: CASSAPGGGLAFGDQYF.

CDR3 coding DNA: TGCGCCAGCAGCTTGGATCTAGCGGGGGCCACAGATACGCAGTATTTT. Translation gives CASSLDLAGATDTQYF. This rearrangement joins TRBV5-1 to TRBJ2-3; 10 bases align to TRBD2. This CDR3 region has 16 residues. The V gene end was trimmed by 0 bases and the J gene end by 2 bases; junction bases not matched to a gene: 3. The V gene's germline CDR1 is SGHRS and CDR2 YFSETQ.

The chain combines TRBV10-3 with TRBJ1-2; D is ambiguous. The V and J ends lost 2 bases and 5 bases respectively, with 15 bases between them. The CDR3 totals 15 residues. Looked up from germline, CDR1 is ENHRY and CDR2 is SYGVKD. CDR3 sequence reads: CAISETGDPGYGYTF. CDR3 sequence (DNA): TGTGCCATCAGTGAGACCGGGGATCCCGGATATGGCTACACCTTC.